This is a list of T cell receptor beta chains from one sample in a study of early T cells in non-severe SARS-CoV-2 infection. TCRdb called the 5' RACE reads again in MiXCR, with one record for every CDR3 protein. The sample carries tens of thousands of distinct CDR3 sequences, around a sixth recorded once. Sample: whole blood, taken at baseline. These receptors originate from an adult who was a healthcare worker with PCR-confirmed SARS-CoV-2 infection or an uninfected control (not recorded which). CDR3s include the opening cysteine and the closing phenylalanine or tryptophan. The D gene is left open where the match is weak. Not all rows give a size; the values are once, few, many and, for expanded clones, a class.

j_gene: TRBJ1-1; d_gene: -; v_gene: TRBV3-1; abundance: -; CDR3aa: CASSPSLTGRIAFF; CDR3nt: TGTGCCAGCAGCCCTTCGTTAACAGGGCGGATAGCTTTCTTT
j_gene: TRBJ2-2; d_gene: TRBD2; v_gene: TRBV4-2; abundance: -; CDR3aa: CASSQYGGTSGGNTGELFF; CDR3nt: TGTGCCAGCAGCCAGTACGGCGGGACTAGCGGGGGGAACACCGGGGAGCTGTTTTTT
j_gene: TRBJ2-3; d_gene: TRBD2; v_gene: TRBV2; abundance: -; CDR3aa: CASTEGLAGGPVF; CDR3nt: TGTGCCAGCACCGAGGGACTAGCGGGAGGGCCGGTTTTT
j_gene: TRBJ2-1; d_gene: -; v_gene: TRBV6-1; abundance: few; CDR3aa: CASSEALGGEQFF; CDR3nt: TGTGCCAGCAGTGAAGCGCTTGGCGGAGAGCAGTTCTTC
j_gene: TRBJ1-2; d_gene: TRBD1; v_gene: TRBV6-2/TRBV6-3; abundance: -; CDR3aa: CASNQQGARYGYTF; CDR3nt: TGTGCCAGCAACCAACAGGGGGCGCGGTATGGCTACACCTTC
j_gene: TRBJ2-2; d_gene: TRBD2; v_gene: TRBV10-3; abundance: few; CDR3aa: CAIRPNPSGRARELFF; CDR3nt: TGTGCCATCAGACCTAACCCTAGCGGGAGGGCCAGGGAGCTGTTTTTT
j_gene: TRBJ1-6; d_gene: -; v_gene: TRBV19; abundance: -; CDR3aa: CASSILSGRRNSPLHF; CDR3nt: TGTGCCAGTAGTATATTGTCCGGCAGAAGAAATTCACCCCTCCACTTT
j_gene: TRBJ2-7; d_gene: -; v_gene: TRBV4-2; abundance: once; CDR3aa: CASSQGQGLDYEQYF; CDR3nt: TGTGCCAGCAGCCAAGGCCAAGGACTGGACTACGAGCAGTACTTC
j_gene: TRBJ1-3; d_gene: -; v_gene: TRBV29-1; abundance: few; CDR3aa: CSVAEGGIGNTIYF; CDR3nt: TGCAGCGTTGCCGAGGGAGGTATTGGAAACACCATATATTTT
j_gene: TRBJ1-1; d_gene: -; v_gene: TRBV20-1; abundance: -; CDR3aa: CSARSPNTEAFF; CDR3nt: TGCAGTGCTAGATCACCGAACACTGAAGCTTTCTTT
j_gene: TRBJ2-7; d_gene: -; v_gene: TRBV21-1; abundance: -; CDR3aa: CASSKSVLVVPLYEQYF; CDR3nt: TGTGCCAGCAGCAAAAGTGTCCTAGTGGTCCCCCTCTACGAGCAGTACTTC
j_gene: TRBJ1-1; d_gene: TRBD1; v_gene: TRBV30; abundance: few; CDR3aa: CAWNHRGHTEAFF; CDR3nt: TGTGCCTGGAACCACAGGGGCCACACTGAAGCTTTCTTT
j_gene: TRBJ2-1; d_gene: TRBD2; v_gene: TRBV6-6; abundance: -; CDR3aa: CASSRPGLVVDEQFF; CDR3nt: TGTGCCAGCAGTCGACCGGGACTAGTCGTCGATGAGCAGTTCTTC
j_gene: TRBJ2-3; d_gene: -; v_gene: TRBV20-1; abundance: -; CDR3aa: CSARESTLDTQYF; CDR3nt: TGCAGTGCTAGAGAGTCCACACTAGATACGCAGTATTTT
j_gene: TRBJ2-5; d_gene: -; v_gene: TRBV25-1; abundance: -; CDR3aa: CASSNREETQYF; CDR3nt: TGTGCCAGCAGCAACAGAGAAGAGACCCAGTACTTC
j_gene: TRBJ2-1; d_gene: -; v_gene: TRBV20-1; abundance: few; CDR3aa: CSARDGESSYNEQFF; CDR3nt: TGCAGTGCTAGAGATGGGGAAAGCTCCTACAATGAGCAGTTCTTC
j_gene: TRBJ2-7; d_gene: -; v_gene: TRBV15; abundance: many; CDR3aa: CATSRDRGSHEQYF; CDR3nt: TGTGCCACCAGCAGAGATCGGGGGAGCCACGAGCAGTACTTC
j_gene: TRBJ1-1; d_gene: -; v_gene: TRBV12-3/TRBV12-4; abundance: -; CDR3aa: CASSLVRGNEAFF; CDR3nt: TGTGCCAGCAGTTTAGTCAGGGGTAATGAAGCTTTCTTT
j_gene: TRBJ2-7; d_gene: -; v_gene: TRBV28; abundance: few; CDR3aa: CASRMGGEQYF; CDR3nt: TGTGCCAGCCGGATGGGGGGCGAGCAGTACTTC
j_gene: TRBJ2-1; d_gene: -; v_gene: TRBV2; abundance: -; CDR3aa: CASKVREGTFSYNEQFF; CDR3nt: TGTGCCAGCAAGGTCCGTGAAGGGACTTTCTCCTACAATGAGCAGTTCTTC
j_gene: TRBJ1-1; d_gene: TRBD1; v_gene: TRBV29-1; abundance: -; CDR3aa: CSVNRGGANTEAFF; CDR3nt: TGCAGCGTGAACAGGGGTGGGGCGAACACTGAAGCTTTCTTT
j_gene: TRBJ2-3; d_gene: -; v_gene: TRBV7-3; abundance: -; CDR3aa: CASSSGGRTDTQYF; CDR3nt: TGTGCCAGCAGCTCCGGAGGACGCACAGATACGCAGTATTTT
j_gene: TRBJ2-2; d_gene: TRBD1; v_gene: TRBV4-2; abundance: -; CDR3aa: CASSRGTGEAGELFF; CDR3nt: TGTGCCAGCAGCCGAGGGACAGGGGAAGCCGGGGAGCTGTTTTTT
j_gene: TRBJ1-2; d_gene: -; v_gene: TRBV19; abundance: few; CDR3aa: CASGPQTIYGYTF; CDR3nt: TGTGCCAGCGGCCCCCAGACCATCTATGGCTACACCTTC
j_gene: TRBJ2-7; d_gene: TRBD2; v_gene: TRBV2; abundance: -; CDR3aa: CASSEAGRGSHEQYF; CDR3nt: TGTGCCAGCAGTGAAGCGGGGAGGGGTTCTCACGAGCAGTACTTC
j_gene: TRBJ2-1; d_gene: TRBD2; v_gene: TRBV3-1; abundance: many; CDR3aa: CASSRLAGTNEQFF; CDR3nt: TGTGCCAGCAGCCGGCTAGCGGGAACCAATGAGCAGTTCTTC
j_gene: TRBJ2-1; d_gene: TRBD1; v_gene: TRBV24-1; abundance: -; CDR3aa: CATSDSGTGTGPYNEQFF; CDR3nt: TGTGCCACCAGTGATTCGGGAACCGGGACAGGGCCCTACAATGAGCAGTTCTTC
j_gene: TRBJ2-7; d_gene: -; v_gene: TRBV3-1; abundance: few; CDR3aa: CASSQEGRPYEQYF; CDR3nt: TGTGCCAGCAGCCAAGAAGGCAGACCCTACGAGCAGTACTTC
j_gene: TRBJ2-7; d_gene: -; v_gene: TRBV7-9; abundance: -; CDR3aa: CASSLAFVQYF; CDR3nt: TGTGCCAGCAGCTTAGCTTTTGTGCAGTACTTC
j_gene: TRBJ2-1; d_gene: -; v_gene: TRBV7-9; abundance: few; CDR3aa: CASSFGVWAF; CDR3nt: TGTGCCAGCAGCTTTGGCGTGTGGGCCTTC
j_gene: TRBJ1-1; d_gene: -; v_gene: TRBV6-2/TRBV6-3; abundance: many; CDR3aa: CASSYRQNTEAFF; CDR3nt: TGTGCCAGCAGTTACCGACAGAACACTGAAGCTTTCTTT
j_gene: TRBJ2-3; d_gene: TRBD2; v_gene: TRBV5-1; abundance: -; CDR3aa: CASSLTSGSTDTQYF; CDR3nt: TGCGCCAGCAGCTTGACTAGCGGGAGCACAGATACGCAGTATTTT
j_gene: TRBJ2-4; d_gene: -; v_gene: TRBV5-1; abundance: -; CDR3aa: CASSRELGAKNIQYF; CDR3nt: TGCGCCAGCAGCCGGGAGTTAGGAGCCAAAAACATTCAGTACTTC
j_gene: TRBJ2-7; d_gene: -; v_gene: TRBV11-2; abundance: few; CDR3aa: CASSLTLGDEQYF; CDR3nt: TGTGCCAGCAGCTTAACCCTGGGGGACGAGCAGTACTTC
j_gene: TRBJ2-1; d_gene: -; v_gene: TRBV7-3; abundance: -; CDR3aa: CASSLNPGNNEQFF; CDR3nt: TGTGCCAGCAGCTTAAATCCAGGAAACAATGAGCAGTTCTTC
j_gene: TRBJ2-2; d_gene: -; v_gene: TRBV7-8; abundance: many; CDR3aa: CASDVPGGENTGELFF; CDR3nt: TGTGCCAGCGACGTACCCGGGGGCGAGAACACCGGGGAGCTGTTTTTT
j_gene: TRBJ2-3; d_gene: TRBD2; v_gene: TRBV11-2; abundance: few; CDR3aa: CASSVSGSGLTDTQYF; CDR3nt: TGTGCCAGCAGCGTTAGCGGGAGCGGGTTGACAGATACGCAGTATTTT
j_gene: TRBJ2-5; d_gene: -; v_gene: TRBV7-3; abundance: few; CDR3aa: CASSGTGTPGTQYF; CDR3nt: TGTGCCAGCAGCGGTACCGGGACCCCGGGGACCCAGTACTTC
j_gene: TRBJ2-7; d_gene: -; v_gene: TRBV6-2/TRBV6-3; abundance: -; CDR3aa: CAGGLSIYEQYF; CDR3nt: TGTGCCGGCGGACTCTCAATCTACGAGCAGTACTTC
j_gene: TRBJ2-7; d_gene: -; v_gene: TRBV28; abundance: -; CDR3aa: CASSFGQSYEQYF; CDR3nt: TGTGCCAGCAGTTTCGGACAGTCCTACGAGCAGTACTTC
j_gene: TRBJ2-5; d_gene: TRBD1; v_gene: TRBV28; abundance: -; CDR3aa: CASRHQGGRGETQYF; CDR3nt: TGTGCCAGCAGGCACCAAGGGGGCAGGGGAGAGACCCAGTACTTC
j_gene: TRBJ2-1; d_gene: -; v_gene: TRBV29-1; abundance: -; CDR3aa: CSVPRGSNEQFF; CDR3nt: TGCAGCGTCCCTCGAGGATCCAATGAGCAGTTCTTC
j_gene: TRBJ1-1; d_gene: -; v_gene: TRBV7-6; abundance: -; CDR3aa: CASSPGAANTEAFF; CDR3nt: TGTGCCAGCAGCCCGGGGGCTGCGAACACTGAAGCTTTCTTT
j_gene: TRBJ2-3; d_gene: -; v_gene: TRBV7-2; abundance: -; CDR3aa: CASSLPTMDTQYF; CDR3nt: TGTGCCAGCAGCTTACCTACAATGGATACGCAGTATTTT
j_gene: TRBJ1-1; d_gene: -; v_gene: TRBV28; abundance: few; CDR3aa: CASSFRTNTEAFF; CDR3nt: TGTGCCAGCAGTTTCCGGACGAACACTGAAGCTTTCTTT
j_gene: TRBJ2-7; d_gene: -; v_gene: TRBV7-8; abundance: few; CDR3aa: CASSLAGSGRRSYEQYF; CDR3nt: TGTGCCAGCAGCTTAGCAGGGAGCGGGCGACGTTCCTACGAGCAGTACTTC
j_gene: TRBJ2-7; d_gene: TRBD1; v_gene: TRBV12-3/TRBV12-4; abundance: few; CDR3aa: CASSLGTGTYEQYF; CDR3nt: TGTGCCAGCAGTTTGGGGACAGGGACCTACGAGCAGTACTTC
j_gene: TRBJ2-1; d_gene: -; v_gene: TRBV20-1; abundance: -; CDR3aa: CSVTSSYNEQFF; CDR3nt: TGCAGCGTGACTAGCTCCTACAATGAGCAGTTCTTC
j_gene: TRBJ2-1; d_gene: -; v_gene: TRBV12-3/TRBV12-4; abundance: -; CDR3aa: CASTPDSFYNEQFF; CDR3nt: TGTGCCAGCACTCCGGACAGCTTCTACAATGAGCAGTTCTTC
j_gene: TRBJ1-3; d_gene: -; v_gene: TRBV6-6; abundance: few; CDR3aa: CASSPDGFSGNTIYF; CDR3nt: TGTGCCAGCAGTCCAGACGGATTCTCTGGAAACACCATATATTTT
j_gene: TRBJ1-5; d_gene: -; v_gene: TRBV12-3/TRBV12-4; abundance: few; CDR3aa: CASTLRGTRVSNQPQHF; CDR3nt: TGTGCCAGCACTCTACGAGGGACACGGGTCTCCAATCAGCCCCAGCATTTT
j_gene: TRBJ2-7; d_gene: TRBD2; v_gene: TRBV20-1; abundance: few; CDR3aa: CSASDGRGSYEQYF; CDR3nt: TGCAGTGCTAGTGACGGGAGGGGATCCTACGAGCAGTACTTC
j_gene: TRBJ2-7; d_gene: -; v_gene: TRBV28; abundance: few; CDR3aa: CASRAGTPSLNEQYF; CDR3nt: TGTGCCAGCAGGGCCGGGACACCGTCGCTCAACGAGCAGTACTTC
j_gene: TRBJ2-1; d_gene: TRBD2; v_gene: TRBV6-5; abundance: few; CDR3aa: CASNPPGLAGNEQFF; CDR3nt: TGTGCCAGCAACCCTCCGGGACTAGCGGGCAATGAGCAGTTCTTC
j_gene: TRBJ1-5; d_gene: -; v_gene: TRBV6-2/TRBV6-3; abundance: many; CDR3aa: CASRPAPGRESPQPQHF; CDR3nt: TGTGCCAGCAGGCCGGCCCCGGGCAGGGAATCCCCTCAGCCCCAGCATTTT
j_gene: TRBJ2-7; d_gene: TRBD2; v_gene: TRBV28; abundance: few; CDR3aa: CASSFSPTSGIHLTYEQYF; CDR3nt: TGTGCCAGCAGTTTTTCCCCGACTAGCGGGATTCATCTTACCTACGAGCAGTACTTC